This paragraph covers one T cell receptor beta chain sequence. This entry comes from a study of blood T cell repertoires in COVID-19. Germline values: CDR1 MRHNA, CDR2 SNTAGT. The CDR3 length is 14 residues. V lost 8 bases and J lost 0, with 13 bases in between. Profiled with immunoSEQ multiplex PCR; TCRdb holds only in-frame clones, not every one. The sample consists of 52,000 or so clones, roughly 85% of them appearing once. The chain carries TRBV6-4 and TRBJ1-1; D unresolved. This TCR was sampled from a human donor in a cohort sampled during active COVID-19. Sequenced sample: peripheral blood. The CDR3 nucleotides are TGTGCCAGCGCGCCGGAGTCAATGAACACTGAAGCTTTCTTT. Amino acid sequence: CASAPESMNTEAFF.